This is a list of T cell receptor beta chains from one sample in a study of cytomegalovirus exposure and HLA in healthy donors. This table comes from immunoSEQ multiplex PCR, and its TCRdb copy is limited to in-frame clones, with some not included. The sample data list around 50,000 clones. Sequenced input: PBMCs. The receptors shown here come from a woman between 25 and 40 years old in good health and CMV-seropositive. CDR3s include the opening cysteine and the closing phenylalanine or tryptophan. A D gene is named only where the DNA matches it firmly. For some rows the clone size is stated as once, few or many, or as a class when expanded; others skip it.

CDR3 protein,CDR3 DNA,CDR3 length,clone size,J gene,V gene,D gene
CASSHGQPAEKLFF,TGCGCCAGCAGCCATGGGCAGCCAGCTGAAAAACTGTTTTTT,14,.,TRBJ1-4,TRBV4-1,.
CASSSPPGTSGLDEQFF,TGTGCCAGCAGCTCCCCCCCTGGGACTAGCGGGTTGGATGAGCAGTTCTTC,17,.,TRBJ2-1,TRBV7-2,TRBD2
CASSQGMNTEAFF,TGTGCCAGCAGCCAGGGGATGAACACTGAAGCTTTCTTT,13,.,TRBJ1-1,TRBV9,.
CAWTPGQNYGYTF,TGTGCCTGGACCCCGGGTCAGAACTATGGCTACACCTTC,13,.,TRBJ1-2,TRBV30,.
CASSQDFALELFF,TGTGCCAGCAGCCAAGACTTTGCGCTGGAGCTGTTTTTT,13,.,TRBJ2-2,TRBV4-2,.
CASIAGNLKAFF,TGTGCCAGTATAGCAGGGAACCTGAAAGCTTTCTTT,12,.,TRBJ1-1,TRBV19,.
CASSLQGIYNEKLFF,TGTGCCAGCAGTCTCCAGGGGATTTATAATGAAAAACTGTTTTTT,15,.,TRBJ1-4,TRBV28,.
CASRTQGKETQYF,TGTGCCAGCCGAACACAGGGTAAAGAGACCCAGTACTTC,13,.,TRBJ2-5,TRBV6-5,.
CASSSGQALEQYF,TGTGCCAGCAGCTCAGGACAGGCGCTGGAGCAGTACTTC,13,.,TRBJ2-7,TRBV7-8,TRBD1
CATKGALQETQYF,TGTGCGACCAAAGGGGCACTCCAAGAGACCCAGTACTTC,13,.,TRBJ2-5,TRBV27,.
CASSLTGGRNQPQHF,TGTGCCAGCAGTCTAACGGGGGGAAGAAATCAGCCCCAGCATTTT,15,.,TRBJ1-5,TRBV28,.
CASSQGGGLAGYEQYF,TGTGCCAGCAGTCAGGGGGGTGGACTAGCGGGCTACGAGCAGTACTTC,16,.,TRBJ2-7,TRBV7-2,TRBD2
CASSHSSQETQYF,TGTGCCAGTAGTCACTCCTCACAAGAGACCCAGTACTTC,13,.,TRBJ2-5,TRBV19,.
CARSAQGAGTEAFF,TGTGCCAGAAGCGCACAGGGGGCAGGCACTGAAGCTTTCTTT,14,medium-sized,TRBJ1-1,TRBV5-3,TRBD1
CASSWMGTHTGYTF,TGCGCCAGCAGCTGGATGGGGACACACACTGGCTACACCTTC,14,.,TRBJ1-2,TRBV5-1,.
CASSEGPEAFF,TGTGCCAGCAGTGAAGGGCCTGAAGCTTTCTTT,11,.,TRBJ1-1,TRBV25-1,.
CAWSKSDNEKLFF,TGTGCCTGGAGTAAGAGTGATAATGAAAAACTGTTTTTT,13,.,TRBJ1-4,TRBV30,.
CASRRGQTGTEAFF,TGTGCCAGCAGGCGGGGGCAAACGGGCACTGAAGCTTTCTTT,14,.,TRBJ1-1,TRBV28,.
CASSLDRQGHNEQFF,TGTGCCAGCAGCTTAGATCGACAGGGTCACAATGAGCAGTTCTTC,15,.,TRBJ2-1,TRBV11-3,TRBD1
CASRRGSTDTQYF,TGTGCCAGCAGAAGGGGGTCCACAGATACGCAGTATTTT,13,.,TRBJ2-3,TRBV28,.
CASRTGGREQYF,TGTGCCAGCAGGACAGGGGGGCGGGAGCAGTACTTC,12,.,TRBJ2-7,TRBV7-9,TRBD1
CASSLEGQPYNEQFF,TGTGCCAGCAGCTTGGAAGGACAGCCCTACAATGAGCAGTTCTTC,15,.,TRBJ2-1,TRBV5-8,.
CASSTGAGEKLFF,TGTGCCAGCTCAACAGGGGCAGGTGAAAAACTGTTTTTT,13,.,TRBJ1-4,TRBV18,TRBD1
CASGVDRSGTEAFF,TGTGCCAGCGGAGTCGACAGGTCGGGCACTGAAGCTTTCTTT,14,.,TRBJ1-1,TRBV27,.
CASSVSRAHSGANVLTF,TGTGCCAGCAGCGTGAGCAGGGCCCACTCTGGGGCCAACGTCCTGACTTTC,17,.,TRBJ2-6,TRBV9,.
CASKPRTGRQPQHF,TGTGCCAGCAAACCCCGGACAGGGAGGCAGCCCCAGCATTTT,14,.,TRBJ1-5,TRBV28,TRBD1
CASSELAGADTQYF,TGTGCCAGCAGTGAACTAGCGGGGGCAGATACGCAGTATTTT,14,.,TRBJ2-3,TRBV6-1,TRBD2
CASSLAPTGGTEAFF,TGTGCCAGCAGCTTGGCTCCGACAGGGGGCACTGAAGCTTTCTTT,15,.,TRBJ1-1,TRBV5-4,TRBD1
CASSYSTGNTEAFF,TGTGCCAGCAGTTACTCGACAGGGAACACTGAAGCTTTCTTT,14,.,TRBJ1-1,TRBV6-5,.
CASSPPGQGAYEQYF,TGTGCCAGCAGCCCGCCAGGACAGGGCGCCTACGAGCAGTACTTC,15,.,TRBJ2-7,TRBV4-2,TRBD1
CASSLAGPNSPLHF,TGTGCCAGCAGTTTGGCAGGGCCCAATTCACCCCTCCACTTT,14,.,TRBJ1-6,TRBV28,.
CAWRTGTGETQYF,TGTGCCTGGAGAACGGGGACTGGGGAGACCCAGTACTTC,13,.,TRBJ2-5,TRBV30,.
CASSRSRDSLGSNQPQHF,TGTGCCAGCTCTCGTAGCCGGGACAGCTTGGGGAGCAATCAGCCCCAGCATTTT,18,.,TRBJ1-5,TRBV18,TRBD1
CASRPTGGGYGYTF,TGTGCCAGCAGACCGACAGGGGGTGGCTATGGCTACACCTTC,14,.,TRBJ1-2,TRBV6-5,TRBD1
CAWRQNYGYTF,TGTGCCTGGAGACAGAATTATGGCTACACCTTC,11,.,TRBJ1-2,TRBV30,.
CSARSYEQYF,TGCAGTGCCCGTTCCTACGAGCAGTACTTC,10,.,TRBJ2-7,TRBV20-1,.
CASSLWSSGRTRNEQFF,TGTGCCAGCAGCCTATGGTCTAGCGGGAGGACCAGGAATGAGCAGTTCTTC,17,.,TRBJ2-1,TRBV11-2,TRBD2
CASRYRDRVSPLHF,TGTGCCAGCAGATACCGGGACAGGGTTTCACCCCTCCACTTT,14,.,TRBJ1-6,TRBV5-6,TRBD1
CSVEGHMSHYGYTF,TGCAGCGTTGAAGGACACATGTCTCACTATGGCTACACCTTC,14,.,TRBJ1-2,TRBV29-1,.
CASSVGLQWEGTGELFF,TGTGCCAGCAGCGTAGGGCTACAATGGGAGGGCACCGGGGAGCTGTTTTTT,17,.,TRBJ2-2,TRBV9,TRBD2
CASSQDRVGNQPQHF,TGTGCCAGTAGTCAGGACAGGGTCGGCAATCAGCCCCAGCATTTT,15,.,TRBJ1-5,TRBV19,TRBD1
CASSIGQLNTEAFF,TGTGCCAGTAGTATAGGGCAGTTAAACACTGAAGCTTTCTTT,14,.,TRBJ1-1,TRBV19,.
CSGLLNEKLFF,TGCAGTGGACTGCTTAATGAAAAACTGTTTTTT,11,.,TRBJ1-4,TRBV20-1,.
CASSSGQGSFNEQFF,TGCGCCAGCAGCTCGGGACAGGGGTCGTTCAATGAGCAGTTCTTC,15,.,TRBJ2-1,TRBV5-1,TRBD1